This T cell receptor (beta chain) was observed in a study of OX40 agonist ivuxolimab in advanced cancers. Turning to the study itself: Patients in dose escalation had liver, melanoma, kidney or head and neck cancers.

Assay used: immunoSEQ multiplex PCR; TCRdb lists only in-frame clones, some missing. The repertoire holds about 79,000 clones, about 94% seen once, with around 9.6% in the top ten. It was autoimmune disease history or systemic immunosuppression that excluded patients. V dropped 5 bases and J dropped 8 bases, with 13 bases sitting between them. Germline V gene data show CDR1 as MDHEN and CDR2 as SYDVKM. This CDR3 contains 13 residues. The sequenced sample was CD4+ or CD8+ T cells sorted from blood, obtained in a trial of the OX40 agonist ivuxolimab. This sequence was found in an adult with an advanced solid tumor such as melanoma, head and neck, liver or kidney cancer. This chain links TRBV28 with TRBJ2-1; a weak D match, TRBD2 (6 bases). CDR3 region: CASSPTWGDEQFF. The DNA for the CDR3 is TGTGCCAGCAGTCCGACGTGGGGGGATGAGCAGTTCTTC.